The 13 T cell receptor beta chains below come from one sample, sequenced in a study of cytomegalovirus exposure and HLA in healthy donors. The PCR used 60 Vbeta and 13 Jbeta primers. Method: immunoSEQ multiplex PCR; TCRdb's copy keeps in-frame clones and lacks some. This sample has about 99,000 clones, with about 9.5% found just once. What was sequenced was PBMCs. Receptors were obtained from a man aged 40-49 years in good health and CMV-seropositive.

This clone was found a few times. This rearrangement joins TRBV29-1 to TRBJ1-2, with 9 bases fitting TRBD1. Trimming took 3 bases from V and 4 from J; bases not matched to a gene: 9. The CDR3 loop spans 15 amino acids. CDR1 and CDR2 from the germline V gene are SQVTM and ANQGSEA. The CDR3 region is CSVEEDRGDRYGYTF. In nucleotides, the CDR3 is TGCAGCGTTGAGGAGGACAGGGGAGATCGCTATGGCTACACCTTC.

This clone was picked up a small number of times. CDR3 residues: CASGLDLAGRTDTQYF. The CDR3 DNA is TGTGCTAGTGGTTTGGACTTAGCGGGGCGCACAGATACGCAGTATTTT. V usage is TRBV12-5 and J usage is TRBJ2-3; 8 bases are a match to TRBD2. The CDR3 covers 16 residues. Germline CDR1 is LGHNT and CDR2 is FRNRAP. The junction had 4 bases not matched to a gene; V was cut back by 1 base and J by 1 base.

The chain employs TRBV11-2 and TRBJ2-3; D ambiguous. CDR1 and CDR2 (germline): SGHAT, FQNNGV. This CDR3 has 13 amino acids. Between the trimmed V and J ends, which lost 2 bases and 2 bases, there was a span of 5 bases. CDR3 sequence reads: CASSLLSTDTQYF. As DNA, the CDR3 is TGTGCCAGCAGCTTACTATCCACAGATACGCAGTATTTT.

J is TRBJ2-5 and V is TRBV29-1, with 9 bases aligning to TRBD1. The J call may be in error: the DNA end matches TRBJ2-7 better. This CDR3 contains 12 residues. Germline CDR1 reads SQVTM; CDR2 reads ANQGSEA. The DNA for the CDR3 is TGCAGCGTTGGGGACAGGGAATACGAGCAGTACTTC. Its protein is CSVGDREYEQYF.

This chain joins TRBV5-1 and TRBJ2-4, with a possible D match to TRBD1 (6 bases). Trimming took off 3 bases at V and 1 base at J, with 14 bases between the two ends. This CDR3 region has 16 residues. Per the germline V gene, CDR1 is SGHRS and CDR2 is YFSETQ. The CDR3 nucleotides read TGCGCCAGCAGCTCTACAGGGTCCGTCGCCAAAAACATTCAGTACTTC. Translation gives CASSSTGSVAKNIQYF.

The chain has TRBV11-3 and TRBJ2-3; no clear D. Per germline, CDR1 SGHNT and CDR2 YENEEA. This CDR3 comprises 16 residues. The V end was cut by 0 bases, the J end by 0 bases, with 10 bases between. The DNA for the CDR3 is TGTGCCAGCAGCTTAGACAGGTCCCATAGCACAGATACGCAGTATTTT. Amino acids: CASSLDRSHSTDTQYF.

This clone was recorded a few times. The chain is built from TRBV27 and TRBJ1-2; TRBD1 aligns across 9 bases. Germline CDR1 reads MNHEY; CDR2 reads SMNVEV (reference sequence). Trimming took 5 bases from V and 5 from J; bases not matched to a gene: 9. The CDR3 consists of 15 residues. The CDR3 DNA reads as TGTGCCAGCAGTAAAACAGGGGGCGCGGGATATGGCTACACCTTC. This codes for CASSKTGGAGYGYTF.

This clone was counted between two and nine times. V usage is TRBV7-9 and J usage is TRBJ2-5; TRBD2 agrees at 10 bases. Looked up from germline, CDR1 is SEHNR and CDR2 is FQNEAQ (reference sequence). This CDR3 has 19 residues. J lost 3 bases, V lost 1 base, and 14 bases had no gene match. The CDR3 here is CASSLGLLAGGKLEETQYF. CDR3 coding DNA: TGTGCCAGCAGCTTAGGCCTCTTAGCGGGAGGAAAGTTAGAAGAGACCCAGTACTTC.

The chain carries TRBV7-2 and TRBJ2-5; the D gene is possibly TRBD2 (5 bases). The CDR3 has 15 amino acids. Germline V gives CDR1 SGHTA, CDR2 FQGNSA. The V end was cut by 4 bases, the J end by 2 bases, with 14 bases between. The CDR3 protein is CASSSNLAEQETQYF. The CDR3 region has the DNA TGTGCCAGCAGCTCAAACCTAGCCGAACAAGAGACCCAGTACTTC.

This chain joins TRBV27 and TRBJ2-7, with a weak D call TRBD2 (5 bases). The V end was cut by 6 bases, the J end by 3 bases, with 21 bases between. Germline CDR1 and CDR2: MNHEY and SMNVEV (reference sequence). The CDR3 is 16 amino acids. The CDR3 nucleotides are TGTGCCAGCAGCACCTCGGAGGTCTACCCGATCTACGAGCAGTACTTC. Its protein is CASSTSEVYPIYEQYF.

This clone was counted a few times. The genes are TRBV6-5 and TRBJ2-1, with 9 bases matching TRBD2. V was pared by 0 bases and J by 4 bases, with 4 bases of the junction left unmatched. Per germline, CDR1 MNHEY and CDR2 SVGAGI. This CDR3 is 16 amino acids long. This CDR3 is CASSYSFLAGYNEQFF. The CDR3, as DNA: TGTGCCAGCAGTTACTCCTTCCTAGCGGGGTACAATGAGCAGTTCTTC.

The sample holds a few counts of this clone. The gene calls are TRBV5-1 and TRBJ2-3, with D unclear. Germline CDR1 and CDR2: SGHRS and YFSETQ. V was clipped by 0 bases and J by 2 bases, with 7 bases between them. The CDR3 covers 14 residues. CDR3 sequence: CASSLESFTDTQYF. CDR3 nucleotide sequence: TGCGCCAGCAGCTTGGAATCCTTCACAGATACGCAGTATTTT. The full variable domain, completed using reference TRBV5-1 and TRBJ2-3, is KAGVTQTPRYLIKTRGQQVTLSCSPISGHRSVSWYQQTPGQGLQFLFEYFSETQRNKGNFPGRFSGRQFSNSRSEMNVSTLELGDSALYLCASSLESFTDTQYFGPGTRLTVL.

The V and J genes are TRBV11-2 and TRBJ2-7; D gene uncertain. Germline V lookup: CDR1 SGHAT, CDR2 FQNNGV. V lost 0 bases, J lost 3 bases, and 9 bases lay in between. The CDR3 consists of 14 residues. CDR3 sequence: CASSLDAQNYEQYF. In DNA form, the CDR3 reads TGTGCCAGCAGCTTAGACGCTCAGAACTACGAGCAGTACTTC.